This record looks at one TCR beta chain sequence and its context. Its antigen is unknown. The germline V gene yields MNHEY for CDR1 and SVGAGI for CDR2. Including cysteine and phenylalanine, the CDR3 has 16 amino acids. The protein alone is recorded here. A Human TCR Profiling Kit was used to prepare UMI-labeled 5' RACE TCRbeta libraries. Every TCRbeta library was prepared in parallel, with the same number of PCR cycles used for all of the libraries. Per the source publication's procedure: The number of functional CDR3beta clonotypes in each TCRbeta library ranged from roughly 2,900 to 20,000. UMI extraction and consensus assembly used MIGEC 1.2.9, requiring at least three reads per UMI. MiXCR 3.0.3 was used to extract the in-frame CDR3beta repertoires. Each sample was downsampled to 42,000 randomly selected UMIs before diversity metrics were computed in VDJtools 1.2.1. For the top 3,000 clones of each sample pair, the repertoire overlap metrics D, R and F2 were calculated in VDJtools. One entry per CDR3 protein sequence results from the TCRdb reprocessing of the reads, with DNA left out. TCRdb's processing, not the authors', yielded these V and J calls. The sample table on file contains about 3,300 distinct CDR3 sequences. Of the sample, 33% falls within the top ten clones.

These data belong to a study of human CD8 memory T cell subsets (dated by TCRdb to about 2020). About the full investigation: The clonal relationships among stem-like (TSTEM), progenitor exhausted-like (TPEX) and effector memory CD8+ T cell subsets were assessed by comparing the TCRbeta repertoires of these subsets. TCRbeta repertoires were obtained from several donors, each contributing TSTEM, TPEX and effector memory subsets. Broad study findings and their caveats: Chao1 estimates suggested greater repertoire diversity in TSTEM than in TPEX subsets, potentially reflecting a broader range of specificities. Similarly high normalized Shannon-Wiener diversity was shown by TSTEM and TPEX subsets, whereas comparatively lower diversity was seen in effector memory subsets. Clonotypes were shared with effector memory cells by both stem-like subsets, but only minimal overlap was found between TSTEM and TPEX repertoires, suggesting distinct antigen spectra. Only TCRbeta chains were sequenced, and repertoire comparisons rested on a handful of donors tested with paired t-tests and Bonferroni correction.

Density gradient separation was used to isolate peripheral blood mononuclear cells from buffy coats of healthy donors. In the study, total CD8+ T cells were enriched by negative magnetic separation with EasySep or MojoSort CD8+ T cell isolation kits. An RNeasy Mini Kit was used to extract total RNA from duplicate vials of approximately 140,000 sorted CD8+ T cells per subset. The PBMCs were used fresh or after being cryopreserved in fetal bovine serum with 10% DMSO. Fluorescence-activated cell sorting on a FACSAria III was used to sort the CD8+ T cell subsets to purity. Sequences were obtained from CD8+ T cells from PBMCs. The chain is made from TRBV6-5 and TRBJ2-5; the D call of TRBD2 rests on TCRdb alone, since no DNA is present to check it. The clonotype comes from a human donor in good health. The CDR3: CASSYSGGRGQETQYF.